This T cell receptor (beta chain) is from a study of cytomegalovirus exposure and HLA in healthy donors (dated by TCRdb to about 2017). For the wider study: An earlier analysis of roughly 500 of the donors reported about 290 Gb of sequence data and more than 90 million unique TCR beta sequences from approximately 180 million T cells. Rather than using new phenotypic data, the later analysis identified candidate immune exposures from TCR beta sequences and from how often those sequences occurred across donors. All discovery cohort repertoires had been generated using a single sequencing platform. A later analysis re-analyzed previously published TCR beta repertoires from roughly 690 donors and added high-resolution HLA genotyping to study TCR occurrence patterns. In addition to the first cohort of 666 subjects, a separate validation cohort of approximately 120 different subjects was used. A later genetic analysis took genome-wide SNP genotypes for about 55% of the roughly 700 donors and used that subset as a discovery cohort. A handful of DR-DQ haplotypes were handled as single units for association and clustering because linkage in the cohort was strong. To decide whether each TCR beta V gene segment behaved as functional or pseudogenic, an earlier analysis of approximately 600 of the donors relied on high-throughput TCR beta sequencing. To predict cytomegalovirus infection status, the study combined high-throughput TCR immunosequencing, statistical association of individual TCRs with disease status, and machine learning. Roughly 310 gigabases of sequencing data and around 87 million unique TCR sequences were included in an early release covering under 650 HLA-typed donors. Among the roughly 430 genotyped donors, around 81% belonged to the genetic ancestry cluster associated with self-reported Caucasian donors. The study aimed to test whether cataloging public T cell receptors could reveal signatures of past pathogen exposure. HLA typing included class I and class II loci at four-digit resolution. The study used immunosequencing to profile the T cell repertoires of 670 or so subjects and linked those repertoires to cytomegalovirus serostatus. Donor age, sex, ethnicity and CMV serostatus were compiled together with the repertoire data. Typing coverage differed by locus: A, B, C, DRB1 and DQB1 were typed in roughly 629-630 donors, DQA1 in about 500, DPA1 in approximately 600, and DPB1 in around 490. On average, around 230,000 unique TCR beta nucleotide sequences were sequenced per donor among some 430 genotyped donors of the cohort, with roughly a sixth of those sequences being non-productive.

A remark on this clone: The target of this receptor is not known. No much larger clone exists at a distance of one base, and base qualities are not known.

Results the study describes overall, beyond this receptor: A later analysis associated around 16,000 TCR beta sequences with specific HLA alleles at a false discovery rate of 0.05. A further reported finding was that TCR beta sequences accurately predicted the HLA-A and HLA-B alleles for most subjects in the first cohort. A later analysis found that HLA-associated TCR beta chains were more clonally expanded and had lower generation probabilities than equally common non-associated chains. Assigning TCR associations to individual alleles was difficult when HLA alleles, especially DR and DQ, strongly co-occurred. Because counts were too low, under 20 rarely observed V segments, including chromosome 9 orphons, were left out of the earlier analysis of 587 of the donors. The cohort was sequenced for TCR beta chains only, and without alpha or paired-chain data the features that could be detected were limited. Sequencing depth was assumed to be roughly uniform across donors in the presence/absence analyses, though that assumption may not hold. In an earlier analysis of 587 of the donors, most TCR beta V segments appeared in productive rearrangements about 87% or about 30% of the time, broadly matching IMGT annotations. Immune exposure information for the cohort was limited to CMV serostatus. According to a later genetic analysis, donors in an Asian-associated ancestry cluster had fewer N-insertions in productive TCRs than the approximately 670-donor mean. A later analysis found that most CMV-associated TCR beta chains appeared HLA-restricted, with HLA associations seemingly driven largely by CMV exposure. According to a later analysis, TCR association rates differed among HLA loci, with DRB1 alleles showing the most associated TCRs and HLA-C alleles showing the fewest. The study gave a list of about 170 TCR beta chains associated with cytomegalovirus. According to the authors, the approach could potentially be generalized to other disease states and immunological phenotypes. Several of the top co-occurrence clusters appeared to be linked to parvovirus B19, influenza, CMV and Epstein-Barr virus, according to a later analysis. In vitro tests confirmed that three of the cytomegalovirus-associated TCR beta chains recognize cytomegalovirus antigens. The classifier was reported to diagnose cytomegalovirus status with high specificity and sensitivity in both the original and validation cohorts. V-gene and J-gene trimming of TCR beta chains was associated with a missense DCLRE1C variant in a later genetic analysis, and the association was replicated in an independent cohort. Because HLA typing was missing for some donors at each locus, association tests included only the typed subset. Some IMGT-functional V segments, including TRBV6-2 and TRBV6-3, could not be told apart with the 87-base-pair reads, so those segments were excluded. Most TCR sequences were observed very rarely across donors, whereas some public TCRs were present in many individuals. Linkage disequilibrium might explain the correlated functional status among segregating V segments, but an unknown experimental factor could not be excluded. A group of highly shared sequence variants was considered likely to be a technical artifact of the sequencing pipeline.

Library creation used the immunoSEQ multiplex PCR assay. For the multiplex PCR, a mixture combining 60 forward primers for TCR Vbeta segments and 13 reverse primers for TCR Jbeta segments was used. Amplification of the CDR3 region of rearranged TCR beta genes was performed with a multiplex PCR assay on genomic DNA. Amplified TCR beta libraries were sequenced as 87-base-pair reads on the Illumina HiSeq System. As for the original processing: In a later analysis, tens of millions of unique TCR beta chains were counted across the approximately 670 repertoires, and approximately 11 million of these chains were shared by at least two donors. Raw reads were error-corrected and collapsed into unique sequences by a nearest-neighbor algorithm in which closely related sequences were merged to remove PCR and sequencing errors. To assign V, D and J gene segments, CDR3 sequences were aligned to IMGT reference sequences. For a sequence to be retained, a match of at least six nucleotides was required to both a V gene segment and a J gene segment. A rearrangement was called productive if the CDR3 had no stop codons and remained in frame with V and J, and every other rearrangement was called non-productive. Following IMGT convention, CDR3 was defined as the stretch from the second conserved V-encoded cysteine up to the conserved J-encoded phenylalanine. The earlier analysis of fewer than 700 of the donors excluded sequences that lacked an unambiguous match to a single V gene segment. In an earlier analysis of a few hundred of the donors, V segments were called functional above 56.7% productive rearrangements and were called segregating when the between-donor standard deviation exceeded 5%. A statistical classification framework was built for diagnosing cytomegalovirus status from the catalog of TCR beta chain sequences. In a later analysis, V and J genes were assigned by comparing TCR nucleotide sequences against IMGT/GENE-DB human TR gene sequences. The TCRdist pipeline was used in a later analysis to assign CDR3 sequences and most-parsimonious VDJ recombination scenarios. A later analysis defined each TCR beta chain by its CDR3 amino acid sequence plus V-gene family, and excluded reads lacking a unique V-gene family. As a way to deal with suspected cross-contamination and a sequencing artifact, a later analysis dropped hundreds of nucleotide sequences that were highly shared and had low generation probability. For each public chain, a later analysis derived a clonal expansion index from normalized ranks of inferred template counts within each repertoire. A later analysis computed generation probabilities with a VDJ recombination model fitted to out-of-frame rearrangements, and checked the results against IGoR. In a later analysis, hypergeometric tests were used to score TCR-TCR, TCR-HLA and TCR-CMV co-occurrence, with a repertoire-size bias correction applied to TCR pairs. A later analysis estimated false discovery rates by permuting HLA or CMV assignments 20 times. In a later analysis, co-occurring TCRs were grouped using DBSCAN, and TCRdist sequence similarity was added for clustering within HLA-allele-positive subsets. Repertoires with fewer than 30,000 or more than 120,000 public chains, plus five repertoires with anomalous nucleotide sharing, were excluded from co-occurrence clustering. Held by TCRdb, this immuneACCESS table contains in-frame sequences only and omits some clones. Under half of the omission traces to an unresolved V gene where checked; the cause of the rest is unknown. V, J and clone size are taken as reported in that table, and D and trimming were inferred from the DNA itself. Across this sample there are under 130,000 clones, with more than 60% seen only once. The ten largest clones represent 5.6% of the sample.

The cohort consisted of hundreds of healthy bone marrow donors. At the time of sampling, every cohort member was nominally healthy, though immune exposures that went unrecorded were likely present. The donor was CMV seronegative and belonged to the group of 320 or so seronegative cohort members. A peripheral blood sample was provided by each donor, and peripheral blood mononuclear cells were used for TCR beta sequencing. Genomic DNA was extracted from the blood cell samples with the Qiagen DNeasy Blood Extraction Kit. CDR1 and CDR2 are read off the germline V gene as MDHEN and SYDVKM. The cysteine opens and the phenylalanine closes a CDR3 of 20 amino acids. The only DNA kept is the CDR3, 60 bases in frame from the first base. V loses 8 bases at its end and J loses 4 bases; junction bases beyond the gene matches: 22.

Sequencing was performed on PBMCs. The sequence joins TRBV28 to TRBJ2-7; 14 middle bases align to TRBD2. This clonotype was sampled from a male donor in good health and CMV-seronegative. At the DNA level, the sequence is TGTGCCAGCGGGGTCGTGACTGGCAGGGGGACTAGCGGGAGCGGGTACGAGCAGTACTTC. It translates as CASGVVTGRGTSGSGYEQYF.